This T cell receptor (beta chain) was identified in a study of shared clonotypes between healthy human individuals. Regarding the study as a whole: The represented genetic and exposure-history diversity was limited by the small number of donors.

All the donors were Caucasian adults who lived in Nashville, Tennessee. About this clone itself: Its target is not known.

Germline CDR1 reads MDHEN; CDR2 reads SYDVKM. With 6 bases removed from V and 3 bases from J, the gap between germline ends came to 15 bases. The CDR3 runs 15 residues. The material for each subset, its genomic DNA, was split evenly across several immunoSEQ plates. Measured with immunoSEQ multiplex PCR; TCRdb has only the in-frame clones, and not every one. In the table there are approximately 720,000 clones, around 72% of which are singletons. The sequence derives from a woman between 25 and 40 years old in good health. Sequences were obtained from memory CD4+ T cells sorted from blood. Noted subset: CD45RA-negative fraction. The rearrangement uses TRBV28 and TRBJ2-1; tentative D call: TRBD2 (5 bases). DNA for the CDR3: TGTGCCAGCAGACTACTGTGGGAGCGCTACAATGAGCAGTTCTTC. This codes for CASRLLWERYNEQFF.